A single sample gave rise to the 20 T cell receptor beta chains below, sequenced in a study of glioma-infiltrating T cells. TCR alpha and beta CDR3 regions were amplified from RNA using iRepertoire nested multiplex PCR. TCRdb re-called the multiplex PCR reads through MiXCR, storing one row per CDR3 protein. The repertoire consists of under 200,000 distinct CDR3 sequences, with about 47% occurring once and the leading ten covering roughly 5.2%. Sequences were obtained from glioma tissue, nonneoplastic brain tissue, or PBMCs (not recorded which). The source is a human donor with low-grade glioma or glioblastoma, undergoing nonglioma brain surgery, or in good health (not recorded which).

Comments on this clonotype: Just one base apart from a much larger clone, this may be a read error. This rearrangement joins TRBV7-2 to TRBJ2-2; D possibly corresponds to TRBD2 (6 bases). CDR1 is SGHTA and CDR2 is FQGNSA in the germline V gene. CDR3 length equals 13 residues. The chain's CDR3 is CGSSVGLTGELFF. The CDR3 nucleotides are TGTGGCAGCAGCGTCGGACTAACCGGGGAGCTGTTTTTT.

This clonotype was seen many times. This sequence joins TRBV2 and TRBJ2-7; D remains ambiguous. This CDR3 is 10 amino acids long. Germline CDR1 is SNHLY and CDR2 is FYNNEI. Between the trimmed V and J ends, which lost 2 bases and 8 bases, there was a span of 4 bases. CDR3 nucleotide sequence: TGTGCCAGCAGTGAAAAGAAGCAGTACTTC. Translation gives CASSEKKQYF. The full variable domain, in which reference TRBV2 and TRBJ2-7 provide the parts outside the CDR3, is EPEVTQTPSHQVTQMGQEVILRCVPISNHLYFYWYRQILGQKVEFLVSFYNNEISEKSEIFDDQFSVERPDGSNFTLKIRSTKLEDSAMYFCASSEKKQYFGPGTRLTVT.

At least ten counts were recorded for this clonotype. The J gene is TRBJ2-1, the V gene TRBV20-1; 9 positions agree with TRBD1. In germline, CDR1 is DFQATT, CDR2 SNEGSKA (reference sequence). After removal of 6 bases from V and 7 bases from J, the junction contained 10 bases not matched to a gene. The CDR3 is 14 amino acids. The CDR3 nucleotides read TGCAGTGCCTCCGGGACAGGGACATCTAATGAGCAGTTCTTC. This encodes CSASGTGTSNEQFF.

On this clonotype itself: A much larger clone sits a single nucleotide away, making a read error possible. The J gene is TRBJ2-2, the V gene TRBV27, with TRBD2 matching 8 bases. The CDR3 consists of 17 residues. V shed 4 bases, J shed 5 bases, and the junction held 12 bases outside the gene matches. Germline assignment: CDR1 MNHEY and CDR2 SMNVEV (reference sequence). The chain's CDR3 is CASSSGPVGRATGELFF. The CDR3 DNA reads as TGTGCCAGCAGTTCCGGACCTGTCGGGAGGGCTACCGGGGAGCTGTTTTTT.

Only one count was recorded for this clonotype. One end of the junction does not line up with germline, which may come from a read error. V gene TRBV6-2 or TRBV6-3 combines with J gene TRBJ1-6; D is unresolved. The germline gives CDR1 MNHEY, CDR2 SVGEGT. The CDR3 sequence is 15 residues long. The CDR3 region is CDSRAIPMGFSTLHF. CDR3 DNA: TGTGACAGCAGAGCAATTCCGATGGGATTCTCAACCCTCCACTTT.

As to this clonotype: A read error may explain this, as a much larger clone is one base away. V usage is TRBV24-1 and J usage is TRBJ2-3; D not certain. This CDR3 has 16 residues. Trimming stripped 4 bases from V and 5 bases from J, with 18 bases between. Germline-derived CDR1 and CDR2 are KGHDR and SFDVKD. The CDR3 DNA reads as TGTGCCACCAGTGACCCCGCGAGAGGCCGCAAAGATACGCAGTATTTT. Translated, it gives CATSDPARGRKDTQYF.

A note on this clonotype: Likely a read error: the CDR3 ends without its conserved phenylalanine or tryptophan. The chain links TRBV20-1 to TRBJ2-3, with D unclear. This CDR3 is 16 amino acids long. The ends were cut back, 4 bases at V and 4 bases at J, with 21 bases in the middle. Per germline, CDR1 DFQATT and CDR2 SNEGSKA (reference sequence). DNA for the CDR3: TGCAGTGCTATAGATCTCACAGCCCGAGAGCCAGATACGCAGTATCTT. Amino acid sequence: CSAIDLTAREPDTQYL.

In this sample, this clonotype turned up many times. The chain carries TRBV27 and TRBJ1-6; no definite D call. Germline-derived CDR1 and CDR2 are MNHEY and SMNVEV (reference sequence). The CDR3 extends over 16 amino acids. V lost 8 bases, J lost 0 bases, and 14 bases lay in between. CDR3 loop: CASWSSLSSYNSPLHF. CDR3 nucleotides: TGTGCCAGCTGGTCCAGCTTAAGCTCCTATAATTCACCCCTCCACTTT.

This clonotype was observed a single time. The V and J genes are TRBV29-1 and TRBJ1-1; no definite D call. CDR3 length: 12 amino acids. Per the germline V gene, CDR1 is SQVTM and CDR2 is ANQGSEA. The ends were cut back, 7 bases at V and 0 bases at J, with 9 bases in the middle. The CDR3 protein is CSGGRVNTEAFF. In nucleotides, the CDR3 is TGCAGCGGTGGAAGGGTGAACACTGAAGCTTTCTTT.

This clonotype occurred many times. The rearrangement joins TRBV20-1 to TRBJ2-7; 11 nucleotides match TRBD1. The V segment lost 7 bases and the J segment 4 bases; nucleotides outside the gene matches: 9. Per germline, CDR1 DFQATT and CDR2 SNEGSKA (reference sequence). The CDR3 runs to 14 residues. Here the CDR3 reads CSGIARDRGYEQYF. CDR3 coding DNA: TGCAGTGGCATAGCCCGGGACAGGGGGTACGAGCAGTACTTC.

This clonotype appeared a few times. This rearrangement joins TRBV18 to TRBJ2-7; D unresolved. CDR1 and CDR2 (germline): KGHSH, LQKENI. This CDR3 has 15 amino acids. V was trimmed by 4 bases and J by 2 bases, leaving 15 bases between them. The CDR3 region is CASSLVTSSAYEQYF. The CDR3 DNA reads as TGTGCCAGCTCACTCGTCACCTCCTCGGCCTACGAGCAGTACTTC.

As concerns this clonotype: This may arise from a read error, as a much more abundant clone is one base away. DNA for the CDR3: TGTGCCACCAGAAGAGACGATCAGCCCCAGCATTTT. This codes for CATRRDDQPQHF. V usage is TRBV15 and J usage is TRBJ1-5; D gene ambiguous. CDR1 is LNHNV, CDR2 YYDKDF, per germline (reference sequence). CDR3 length: 12 residues.

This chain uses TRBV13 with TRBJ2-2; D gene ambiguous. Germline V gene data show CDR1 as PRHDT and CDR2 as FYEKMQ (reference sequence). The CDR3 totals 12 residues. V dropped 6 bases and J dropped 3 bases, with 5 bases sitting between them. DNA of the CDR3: TGTGCCAGCAGTTCGGACACCGGGGAGCTGTTTTTT. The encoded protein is CASSSDTGELFF.

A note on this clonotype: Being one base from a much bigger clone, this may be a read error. In DNA form, the CDR3 reads TGTGCCAGAAGTACTGGACAGGGTGGGAAAGCTTTCTTT. Its translation: CARSTGQGGKAFF. This rearrangement joins TRBV2 to TRBJ1-1, with TRBD1 matching over 8 bases. Germline V CDR1 and CDR2: SNHLY, FYNNEI. The CDR3 consists of 13 residues. J was trimmed by 9 bases and V by 9 bases; bases with no gene match: 12.

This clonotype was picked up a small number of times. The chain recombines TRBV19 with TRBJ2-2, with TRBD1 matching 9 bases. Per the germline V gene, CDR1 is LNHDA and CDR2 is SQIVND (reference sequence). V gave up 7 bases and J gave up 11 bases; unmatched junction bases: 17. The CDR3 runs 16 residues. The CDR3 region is CASTMTPGTGSRELFF. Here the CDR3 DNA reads TGTGCCAGTACCATGACACCCGGGACAGGGTCTCGAGAGCTGTTTTTT.

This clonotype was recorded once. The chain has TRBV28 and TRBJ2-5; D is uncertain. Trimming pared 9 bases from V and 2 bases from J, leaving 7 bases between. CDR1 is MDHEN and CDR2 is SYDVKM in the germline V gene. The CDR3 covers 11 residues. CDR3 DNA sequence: TGTGCCAGACGTTTTCAAGAGACCCAGTACTTC. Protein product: CARRFQETQYF.

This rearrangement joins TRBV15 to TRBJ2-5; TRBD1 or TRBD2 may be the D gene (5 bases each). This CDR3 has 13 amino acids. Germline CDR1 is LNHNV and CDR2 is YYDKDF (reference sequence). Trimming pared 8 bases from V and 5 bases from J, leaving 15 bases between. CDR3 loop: CATGGRGVETQYF. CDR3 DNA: TGTGCCACCGGTGGAAGGGGAGTGGAGACCCAGTACTTC.

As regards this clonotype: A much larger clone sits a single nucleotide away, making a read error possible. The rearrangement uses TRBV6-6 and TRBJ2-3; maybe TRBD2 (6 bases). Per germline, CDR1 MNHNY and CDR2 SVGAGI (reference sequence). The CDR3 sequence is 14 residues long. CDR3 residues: CASRGGSPTDKQYF. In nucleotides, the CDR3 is TGTGCCAGCAGGGGAGGATCGCCCACAGATAAGCAGTATTTT.

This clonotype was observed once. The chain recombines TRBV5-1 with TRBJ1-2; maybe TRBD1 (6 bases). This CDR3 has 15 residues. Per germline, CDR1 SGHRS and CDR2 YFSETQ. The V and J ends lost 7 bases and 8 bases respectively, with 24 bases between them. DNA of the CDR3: TGCGCCAGCCGACACGGACAGTTGGGCGTGGGCGGCTACACCTTC. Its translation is CASRHGQLGVGGYTF.

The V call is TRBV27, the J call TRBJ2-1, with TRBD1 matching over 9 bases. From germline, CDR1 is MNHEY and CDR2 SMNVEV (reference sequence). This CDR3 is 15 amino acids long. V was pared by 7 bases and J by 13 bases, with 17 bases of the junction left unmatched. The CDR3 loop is CASNKYRGLIETQFF. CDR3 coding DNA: TGTGCCAGCAATAAATACAGGGGGCTGATAGAGACCCAGTTCTTC.